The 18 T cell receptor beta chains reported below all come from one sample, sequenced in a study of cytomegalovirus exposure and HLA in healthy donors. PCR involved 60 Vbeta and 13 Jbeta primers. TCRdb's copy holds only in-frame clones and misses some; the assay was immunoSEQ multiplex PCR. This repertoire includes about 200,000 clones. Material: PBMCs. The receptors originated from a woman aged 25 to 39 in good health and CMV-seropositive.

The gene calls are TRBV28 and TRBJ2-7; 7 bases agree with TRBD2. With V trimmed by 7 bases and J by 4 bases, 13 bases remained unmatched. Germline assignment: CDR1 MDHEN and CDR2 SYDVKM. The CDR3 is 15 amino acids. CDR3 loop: CASKRPGLAVYEQYF. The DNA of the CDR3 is TGTGCCAGCAAAAGGCCGGGGCTAGCGGTATACGAGCAGTACTTC.

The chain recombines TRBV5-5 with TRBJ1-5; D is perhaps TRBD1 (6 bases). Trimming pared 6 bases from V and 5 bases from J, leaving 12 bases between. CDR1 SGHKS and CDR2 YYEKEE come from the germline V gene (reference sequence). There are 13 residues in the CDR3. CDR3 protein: CASTPRGDQPQHF. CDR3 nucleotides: TGTGCCAGCACCCCCAGGGGTGATCAGCCCCAGCATTTT. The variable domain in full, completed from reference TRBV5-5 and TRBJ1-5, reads DAGVTQSPTHLIKTRGQQVTLRCSPISGHKSVSWYQQVLGQGPQFIFQYYEKEERGRGNFPDRFSARQFPNYSSELNVNALLLGDSALYLCASTPRGDQPQHFGDGTRLSIL.

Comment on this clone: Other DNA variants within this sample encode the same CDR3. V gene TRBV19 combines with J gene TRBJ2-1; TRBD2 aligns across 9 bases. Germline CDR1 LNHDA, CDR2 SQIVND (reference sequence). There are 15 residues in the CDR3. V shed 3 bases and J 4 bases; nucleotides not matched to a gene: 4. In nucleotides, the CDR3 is TGTGCCAGTAGTATCAGCCTAGCGGGGTACAATGAGCAGTTCTTC. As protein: CASSISLAGYNEQFF.

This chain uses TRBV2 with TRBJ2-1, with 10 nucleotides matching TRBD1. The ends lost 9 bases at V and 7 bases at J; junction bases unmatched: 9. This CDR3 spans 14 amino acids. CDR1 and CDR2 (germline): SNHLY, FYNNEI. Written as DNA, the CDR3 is TGTGCCAGACATGACAGGGGGCCGATGAATGAGCAGTTCTTC. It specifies CARHDRGPMNEQFF.

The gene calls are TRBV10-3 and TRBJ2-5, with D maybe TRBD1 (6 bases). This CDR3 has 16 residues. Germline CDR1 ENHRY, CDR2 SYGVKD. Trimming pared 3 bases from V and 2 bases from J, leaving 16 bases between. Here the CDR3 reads CAISDGGSSGQETQYF. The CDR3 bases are TGTGCCATCAGTGATGGGGGCAGCTCCGGGCAAGAGACCCAGTACTTC.

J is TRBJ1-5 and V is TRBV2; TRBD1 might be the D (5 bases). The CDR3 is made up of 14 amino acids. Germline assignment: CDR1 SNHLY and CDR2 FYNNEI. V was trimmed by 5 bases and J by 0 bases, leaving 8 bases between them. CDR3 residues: CASSKTDSNQPQHF. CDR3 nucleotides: TGTGCCAGCAGTAAGACAGATAGCAATCAGCCCCAGCATTTT.

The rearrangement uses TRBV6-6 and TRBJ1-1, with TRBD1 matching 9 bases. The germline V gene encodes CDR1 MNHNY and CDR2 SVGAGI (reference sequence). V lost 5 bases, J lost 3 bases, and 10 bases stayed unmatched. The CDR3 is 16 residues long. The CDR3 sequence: CASSNRGLAGDTEAFF. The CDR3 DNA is TGTGCCAGCAGTAACAGGGGGCTTGCGGGGGACACTGAAGCTTTCTTT.

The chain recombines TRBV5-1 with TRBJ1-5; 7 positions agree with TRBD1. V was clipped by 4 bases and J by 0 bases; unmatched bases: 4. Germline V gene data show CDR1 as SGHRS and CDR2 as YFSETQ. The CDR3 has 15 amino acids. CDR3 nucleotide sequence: TGCGCCAGCAGCGCGACAGGGAATAGCAATCAGCCCCAGCATTTT. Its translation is CASSATGNSNQPQHF.

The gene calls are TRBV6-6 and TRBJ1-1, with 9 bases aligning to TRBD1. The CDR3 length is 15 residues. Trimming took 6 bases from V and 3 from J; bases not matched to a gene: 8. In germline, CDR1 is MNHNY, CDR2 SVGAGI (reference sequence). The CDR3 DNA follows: TGTGCCAGCAGGTGGGGGACAGGGTTGGACACTGAAGCTTTCTTT. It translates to CASRWGTGLDTEAFF.

The chain's CDR3 is CASSPRAGATDTQYF. CDR3 bases: TGTGCCAGCAGCCCCAGGGCAGGGGCAACAGATACGCAGTATTTT. The V and J genes are TRBV5-4 and TRBJ2-3, with D perhaps matching TRBD1 (6 bases). The CDR3 extends over 15 amino acids. V was shortened by 4 bases and J by 3 bases, with 15 bases between the two germline ends. Germline V CDR1 and CDR2: SGHNT, YYREEE (reference sequence).

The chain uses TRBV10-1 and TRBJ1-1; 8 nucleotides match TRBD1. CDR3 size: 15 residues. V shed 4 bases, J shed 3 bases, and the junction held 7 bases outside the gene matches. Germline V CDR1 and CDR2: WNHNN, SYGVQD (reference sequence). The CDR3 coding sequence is TGCGCCAGCAGTGGGGAGACAGGGGTAGACACTGAAGCTTTCTTT. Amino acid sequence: CASSGETGVDTEAFF.

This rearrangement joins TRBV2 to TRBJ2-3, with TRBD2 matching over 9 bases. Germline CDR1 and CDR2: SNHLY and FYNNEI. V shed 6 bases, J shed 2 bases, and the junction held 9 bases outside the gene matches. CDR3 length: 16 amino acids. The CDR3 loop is CASRVPSGENTDTQYF. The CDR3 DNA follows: TGTGCCAGCAGGGTCCCTAGCGGGGAGAACACAGATACGCAGTATTTT. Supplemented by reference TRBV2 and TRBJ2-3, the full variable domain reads EPEVTQTPSHQVTQMGQEVILRCVPISNHLYFYWYRQILGQKVEFLVSFYNNEISEKSEIFDDQFSVERPDGSNFTLKIRSTKLEDSAMYFCASRVPSGENTDTQYFGPGTRLTVL.

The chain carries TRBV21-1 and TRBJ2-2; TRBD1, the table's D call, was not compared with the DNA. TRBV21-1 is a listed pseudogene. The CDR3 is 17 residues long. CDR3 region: CASSPSKTGPNTGELFF. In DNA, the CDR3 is TGTGCCAGCAGCCCCTCCAAGACAGGGCCGAACACCGGGGAGCTGTTTTTT.

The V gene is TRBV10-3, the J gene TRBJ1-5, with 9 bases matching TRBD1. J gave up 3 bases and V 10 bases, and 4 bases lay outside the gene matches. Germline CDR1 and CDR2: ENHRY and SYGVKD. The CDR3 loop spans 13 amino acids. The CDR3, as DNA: TGTGCCACCCGGGACAGGGACAATCAGCCCCAGCATTTT. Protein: CATRDRDNQPQHF.

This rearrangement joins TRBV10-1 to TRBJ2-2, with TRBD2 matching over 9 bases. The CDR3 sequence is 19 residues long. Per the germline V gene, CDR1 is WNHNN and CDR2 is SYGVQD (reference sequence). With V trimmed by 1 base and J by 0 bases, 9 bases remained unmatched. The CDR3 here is CASSEWLAGPQTNTGELFF. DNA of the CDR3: TGCGCCAGCAGTGAGTGGCTAGCGGGGCCCCAAACGAACACCGGGGAGCTGTTTTTT.

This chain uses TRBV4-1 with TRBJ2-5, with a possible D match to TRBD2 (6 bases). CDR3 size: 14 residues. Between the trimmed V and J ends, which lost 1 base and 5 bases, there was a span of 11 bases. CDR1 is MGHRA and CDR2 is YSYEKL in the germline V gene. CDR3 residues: CASSQVGGLETQYF. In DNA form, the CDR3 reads TGCGCCAGCAGCCAAGTTGGGGGGTTGGAGACCCAGTACTTC.

The CDR3 coding sequence is TGCGCCAGCAGCCAAGATACAGGGTCGGCCTATGGCTACACCTTC. It codes for CASSQDTGSAYGYTF. This rearrangement joins TRBV4-3 to TRBJ1-2, with D possibly TRBD1 on 6 matching bases. Trimming took off 0 bases at V and 4 bases at J, with 12 bases between the two ends. The CDR3 is 15 amino acids. Germline CDR1 and CDR2: LGHNA and YSLEER.

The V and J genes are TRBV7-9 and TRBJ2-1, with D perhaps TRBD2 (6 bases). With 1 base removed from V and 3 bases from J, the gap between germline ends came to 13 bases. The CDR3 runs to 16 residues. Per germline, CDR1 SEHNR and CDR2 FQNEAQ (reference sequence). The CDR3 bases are TGTGCCAGCAGCTTAGACATGGAGGGCTACTACAATGAGCAGTTCTTC. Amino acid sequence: CASSLDMEGYYNEQFF.